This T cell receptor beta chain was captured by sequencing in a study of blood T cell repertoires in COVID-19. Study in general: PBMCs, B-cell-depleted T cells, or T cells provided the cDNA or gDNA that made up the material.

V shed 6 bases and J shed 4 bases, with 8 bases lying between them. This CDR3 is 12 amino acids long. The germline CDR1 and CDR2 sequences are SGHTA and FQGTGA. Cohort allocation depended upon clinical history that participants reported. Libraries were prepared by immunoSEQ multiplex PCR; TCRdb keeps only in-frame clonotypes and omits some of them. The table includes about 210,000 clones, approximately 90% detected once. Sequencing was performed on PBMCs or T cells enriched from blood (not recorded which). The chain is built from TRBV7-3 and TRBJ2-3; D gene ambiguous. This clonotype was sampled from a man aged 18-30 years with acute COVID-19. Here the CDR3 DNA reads TGTGCCAGCAGTGGAGAATCAGATACGCAGTATTTT. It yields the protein CASSGESDTQYF.